One T cell receptor beta chain is described in this entry. Other DNA sequences of this sample code for an identical CDR3. The entry originates in a study of early stage breast cancer tumors. CDR3 length: 13 residues. V lost 4 bases to trimming and J lost 3 bases; unmatched junction nucleotides: 2. From germline, CDR1 is WNHNN and CDR2 SYGVQD (reference sequence). The data were produced by immunoSEQ multiplex PCR, yet TCRdb's version contains in-frame clones alone and is incomplete. The sample holds 8,500 to 10,000 clones, 78% seen once. This clonotype was sampled from a person aged 35-55 years with breast cancer. Material: normal breast tissue next to the tumor. V gene TRBV10-1 combines with J gene TRBJ2-7; 8 nucleotides match TRBD2. This chain's CDR3 is CASSGSGNYEQYF. CDR3 nucleotide sequence: TGCGCCAGCAGTGGTAGCGGGAACTACGAGCAGTACTTC.